This entry lists 5 T cell receptor beta chains sequenced from one sample in a study of blood T cell repertoires in COVID-19. TCRdb keeps only in-frame clones here, not all; method: immunoSEQ multiplex PCR. This sample has nearly 110,000 clones; approximately 90% occur once, and the top ten carry less than 1.5%. The specimen was peripheral blood. These TCRs come from a woman in her 30s with acute or convalescent COVID-19.

This chain joins TRBV30 and TRBJ1-2; D gene uncertain. CDR3 length equals 13 residues. Per germline, CDR1 GTSNPN and CDR2 SVGIG (reference sequence). The V gene lost 2 bases and the J gene lost 7 bases, with 14 bases spanning the gap. The CDR3 reads CAWSPGQVAGYTF. The CDR3 DNA reads as TGTGCCTGGAGTCCAGGTCAGGTGGCTGGCTACACCTTC.

The chain carries TRBV4-3 and TRBJ2-1; 8 bases match TRBD2. After removal of 0 bases from V and 12 bases from J, the junction contained 7 bases not matched to a gene. The CDR3 has 14 amino acids. The V gene's germline CDR1 is LGHNA and CDR2 YSLEER. The DNA for the CDR3 is TGCGCCAGCAGCCAAGAAGCGGGGGCGGGCGGGCAGTTCTTC. This translates into CASSQEAGAGGQFF.

This chain links TRBV10-1 with TRBJ2-7; 7 bases match TRBD2. Germline V gene sequence: CDR1 WNHNN, CDR2 SYGVQD (reference sequence). J gave up 0 bases and V 3 bases, and 14 bases lay outside the gene matches. This CDR3 contains 18 residues. Here the CDR3 reads CASSDGFSGREISYEQYF. CDR3 sequence (DNA): TGCGCCAGCAGTGATGGTTTTTCTGGGCGGGAGATCTCCTACGAGCAGTACTTC.

The CDR3 sequence is CASSRRLRDNGKKKNEKLFF. Here the CDR3 DNA reads TGTGCCAGCAGCCGACGCCTCCGGGACAACGGGAAGAAGAAGAATGAAAAACTGTTTTTT. The chain combines TRBV7-8 with TRBJ1-4, with D perhaps matching TRBD1 (6 bases). Between the trimmed V and J ends, which lost 5 bases and 5 bases, there was a span of 30 bases. Germline CDR1 and CDR2: SGHVS and FQNEAQ. The CDR3 totals 20 residues. The full variable domain, its missing parts supplied by reference TRBV7-8 and TRBJ1-4, is GAGVSQSPRYKVAKRGQDVALRCDPISGHVSLFWYQQALGQGPEFLTYFQNEAQLDKSGLPSDRFFAERPEGSVSTLKIQRTQQEDSAVYLCASSRRLRDNGKKKNEKLFFGSGTQLSVL.

V usage is TRBV7-9 and J usage is TRBJ2-7; D gene uncertain. The V end was cut by 3 bases, the J end by 4 bases, with 7 bases between. CDR1 and CDR2 from the germline V gene are SEHNR and FQNEAQ (reference sequence). CDR3 length: 12 amino acids. CDR3 coding DNA: TGTGCCAGCAGCTTTAACAATTACGAGCAGTACTTC. It is translated as CASSFNNYEQYF.